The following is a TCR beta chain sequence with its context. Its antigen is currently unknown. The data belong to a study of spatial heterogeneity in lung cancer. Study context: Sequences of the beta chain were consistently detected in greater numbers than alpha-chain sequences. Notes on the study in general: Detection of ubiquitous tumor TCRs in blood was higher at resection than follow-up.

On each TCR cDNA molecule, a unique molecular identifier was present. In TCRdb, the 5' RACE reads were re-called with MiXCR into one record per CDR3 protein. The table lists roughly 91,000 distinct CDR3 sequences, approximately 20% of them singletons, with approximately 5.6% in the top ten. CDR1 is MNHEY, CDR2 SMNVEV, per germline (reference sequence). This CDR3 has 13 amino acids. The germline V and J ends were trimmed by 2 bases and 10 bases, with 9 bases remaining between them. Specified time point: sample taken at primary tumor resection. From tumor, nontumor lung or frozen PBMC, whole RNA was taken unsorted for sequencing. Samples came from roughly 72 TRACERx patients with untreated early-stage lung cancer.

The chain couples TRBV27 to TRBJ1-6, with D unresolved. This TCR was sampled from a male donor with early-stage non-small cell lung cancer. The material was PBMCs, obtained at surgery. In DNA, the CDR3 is TGTGCCAGCAGTTTAACTTTAGGGTCACCCCTCCACTTT. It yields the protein CASSLTLGSPLHF.